These 5 T cell receptor beta chains were all obtained from the same sample, sequenced in a study of CD8 T cells in Susac syndrome. The authors reverse transcribed roughly 0.5 to 1 ug RNA with random hexamers. TCRdb redid the calling of the immunoSEQ multiplex PCR reads with MiXCR, one entry per CDR3 protein. The repertoire includes roughly 76,000 distinct CDR3 sequences, 85% to 95% of them detected once, and less than 0.55% sits in the top ten. The sequencing sample was made of CD8+ T cells from PBMCs. The receptors shown here come from a human donor with Susac syndrome.

The chain couples TRBV19 to TRBJ2-1, with 7 positions matching TRBD2. The germline V gene encodes CDR1 LNHDA and CDR2 SQIVND (reference sequence). This CDR3 has 13 amino acids. J lost 8 bases, V lost 7 bases, and 8 bases had no gene match. CDR3 DNA sequence: TGTGCCAGTACTCCCGGCGGGGGTGATGAGCAGTTCTTC. This sequence encodes CASTPGGGDEQFF.

CDR3 nucleotides: TGTGCCAGCAGCCCGGGAGGAGGCCTCTATGGCTACACCTTC. This sequence encodes CASSPGGGLYGYTF. The rearrangement joins TRBV12-3 or TRBV12-4 to TRBJ1-2; D gene unclear. This CDR3 spans 14 amino acids. The V end lost 6 bases, the J end lost 4 bases, and 15 bases lay between the germline ends.

This chain uses TRBV2 with TRBJ2-7; D gene ambiguous. V lost 3 bases, J lost 1 base, and 10 bases lay in between. The germline CDR1 and CDR2 sequences are SNHLY and FYNNEI. This CDR3 comprises 14 residues. In DNA, the CDR3 is TGTGCCAGCAGTGATACAGCTAAATCCTACGAGCAGTACTTC. Its protein is CASSDTAKSYEQYF. The full variable domain, rest sourced from reference TRBV2 and TRBJ2-7, is EPEVTQTPSHQVTQMGQEVILRCVPISNHLYFYWYRQILGQKVEFLVSFYNNEISEKSEIFDDQFSVERPDGSNFTLKIRSTKLEDSAMYFCASSDTAKSYEQYFGPGTRLTVT.

In its sample, this clonotype was seen once. As DNA, the CDR3 is TGTGCCAGCAGCTTAGCGGGGGTCACAGATACGCAGTATTTT. This codes for CASSLAGVTDTQYF. This chain connects TRBV7-8 to TRBJ2-3; D may match TRBD1 or TRBD2 (5 bases each). Trimming cost V 0 bases and J 2 bases, with 6 bases left between them. CDR1 and CDR2 (germline): SGHVS, FQNEAQ. This CDR3 region has 14 residues.

This clonotype was recorded only once. The rearrangement joins TRBV20-1 to TRBJ2-1; no definite D call. The germline V gene has CDR1 DFQATT and CDR2 SNEGSKA (reference sequence). The CDR3 spans 15 residues. Trimming removed 3 bases from V and 0 bases from J, with 12 bases in between. CDR3 protein: CSASDIGSSYNEQFF. CDR3 nucleotide sequence: TGCAGTGCTAGTGATATCGGCAGCTCCTACAATGAGCAGTTCTTC.